The source of this T cell receptor beta chain is a study of cytomegalovirus exposure and HLA in healthy donors. With regard to this clone: What it recognizes is unknown.

All the people who gave samples were healthy bone marrow donors. From germline, CDR1 is SGDLS and CDR2 YYNGEE. The CDR3 loop spans 13 amino acids. The V and J ends lost 0 bases and 3 bases respectively, with 6 bases between them. General observations from the study: What TCR beta sequences reportedly achieved was accurate prediction of HLA-A and HLA-B alleles in most subjects. Among TCR sequences, most were rare, though some public TCRs appeared in many donors. 87-base-pair reads could not separate some V segments, including TRBV6-2 and TRBV6-3.

The PCR made use of 60 Vbeta and 13 Jbeta primers. Generated by immunoSEQ multiplex PCR, the TCRdb table keeps only in-frame clones and is missing some. Here the sample spans just over 150,000 clones, roughly 80% being singletons. This TCR was recovered from a female donor in good health and CMV-seronegative. The rearrangement links TRBV9 to TRBJ1-2; unclear D gene. Sequenced material: PBMCs. CDR3 nucleotide sequence: TGTGCCAGCAGCGTAGAACAAGACTATGGCTACACCTTC. Translated, it gives CASSVEQDYGYTF.